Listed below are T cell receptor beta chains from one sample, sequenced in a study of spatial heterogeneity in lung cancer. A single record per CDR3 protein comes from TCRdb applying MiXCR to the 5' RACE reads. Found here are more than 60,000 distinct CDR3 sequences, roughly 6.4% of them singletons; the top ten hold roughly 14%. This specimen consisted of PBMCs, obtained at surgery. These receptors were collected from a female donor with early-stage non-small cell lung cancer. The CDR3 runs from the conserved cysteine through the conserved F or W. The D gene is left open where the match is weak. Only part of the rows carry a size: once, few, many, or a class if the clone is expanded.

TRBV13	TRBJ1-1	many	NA	CASSVRPAGNTEAFF	TGTGCCAGCAGCGTAAGGCCGGCCGGGAACACTGAAGCTTTCTTT
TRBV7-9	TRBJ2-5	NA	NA	CASSLAGGAQETQYF	TGTGCCAGCAGCTTAGCAGGCGGGGCTCAAGAGACCCAGTACTTC
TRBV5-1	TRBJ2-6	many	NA	CASSLTASSGANVLTF	TGCGCCAGCAGCTTGACAGCCAGCTCTGGGGCCAACGTCCTGACTTTC
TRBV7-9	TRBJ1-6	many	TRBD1	CASSLGGQYNSPLHF	TGTGCCAGCAGCTTAGGGGGACAGTATAATTCACCCCTCCACTTT
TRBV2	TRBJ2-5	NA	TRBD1	CASSRDRAPGTQYF	TGTGCCAGCAGTCGCGACAGGGCCCCTGGGACCCAGTACTTC
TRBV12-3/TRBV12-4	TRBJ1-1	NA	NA	CASRNMFADTEAFF	TGTGCCAGCAGAAACATGTTTGCAGACACTGAAGCTTTCTTT
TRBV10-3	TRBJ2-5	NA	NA	CAISEDGKETQYF	TGTGCCATCAGTGAGGACGGTAAAGAGACCCAGTACTTC
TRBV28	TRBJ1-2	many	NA	CASSFKQARYGYTF	TGTGCCAGCAGTTTCAAACAGGCCCGCTATGGCTACACCTTC
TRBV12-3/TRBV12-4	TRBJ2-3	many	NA	CASSLKDTQYF	TGTGCCAGCAGCCTCAAGGATACGCAGTATTTT
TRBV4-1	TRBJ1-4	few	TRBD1	CASSQDVAGGSEKLFF	TGCGCCAGCAGCCAAGATGTCGCAGGGGGAAGTGAAAAACTGTTTTTT
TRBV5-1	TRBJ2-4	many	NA	CASSLDLENIQYF	TGCGCCAGCAGCTTAGACCTCGAAAACATTCAGTACTTC
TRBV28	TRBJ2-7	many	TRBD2	CASSLAGALYEQYF	TGTGCCAGCAGTTTAGCGGGAGCGCTCTACGAGCAGTACTTC
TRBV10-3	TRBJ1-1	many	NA	CASQGLGKGTEAFF	TGTGCCAGCCAGGGGTTAGGGAAGGGCACTGAAGCTTTCTTT
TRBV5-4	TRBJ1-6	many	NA	CASSLAGRDSPLHF	TGTGCCAGCAGCTTGGCCGGGCGGGATTCACCCCTCCACTTT
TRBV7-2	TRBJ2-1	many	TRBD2	CASGLAGGENEQFF	TGTGCCAGCGGCCTTGCGGGGGGTGAGAATGAGCAGTTCTTC
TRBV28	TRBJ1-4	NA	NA	CASIPGMNGKLFF	TGTGCCAGCATCCCAGGGATGAATGGAAAACTGTTTTTT
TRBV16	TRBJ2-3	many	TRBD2	CASSPAGLAGVIDTQYF	TGTGCCAGCAGCCCTGCCGGACTAGCGGGAGTTATAGATACGCAGTATTTT
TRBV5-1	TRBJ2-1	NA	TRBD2	CASSFTGGAYNEQFF	TGCGCCAGCAGCTTCACCGGGGGGGCTTACAATGAGCAGTTCTTC
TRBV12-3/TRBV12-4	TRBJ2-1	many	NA	CASSFSGSYNEQFF	TGTGCCAGCAGTTTCTCCGGGAGCTACAATGAGCAGTTCTTC
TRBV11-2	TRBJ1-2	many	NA	CASSGLSEGYTF	TGTGCCAGCAGCGGGTTAAGTGAAGGCTACACCTTC
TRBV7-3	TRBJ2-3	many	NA	CASTPSEDTQYF	TGTGCCAGCACCCCGAGTGAAGATACGCAGTATTTT
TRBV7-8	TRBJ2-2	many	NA	CASSLPLGAGDTGELFF	TGTGCCAGCAGCTTACCACTGGGAGCGGGCGACACCGGGGAGCTGTTTTTT